The 8 T cell receptor beta chains below come from one sample, sequenced in a study of T cell responses to AZD1222 COVID-19 vaccine. The table came from immunoSEQ multiplex PCR; TCRdb's copy has only in-frame clones and leaves some out. The data contain roughly 100,000 clones, 75% to 90% of them seen just once; the ten biggest clones take up 20% to 25%. The sample was peripheral blood, taken on day 0 of AZD1222 vaccination. The receptors were sampled from an adult in good health.

This chain uses TRBV7-9 with TRBJ2-2; D call uncertain. Trimming removed 6 bases from V and 1 base from J, with 15 bases in between. The CDR3 length is 16 residues. Germline V gene lookup returns CDR1 SEHNR and CDR2 FQNEAQ (reference sequence). The CDR3 coding sequence is TGTGCCAGCAGACCCCCCGGGTCTGAGAACACCGGGGAGCTGTTTTTT. Translation gives CASRPPGSENTGELFF.

The genes are TRBV11-2 and TRBJ1-2, with 7 bases fitting TRBD1. Germline values: CDR1 SGHAT, CDR2 FQNNGV. This CDR3 is 16 amino acids long. J was trimmed by 5 bases and V by 1 base; bases with no gene match: 10. The CDR3 spells CASSLAVRGVSYGYTF. DNA of the CDR3: TGTGCCAGCAGCTTAGCCGTCAGGGGGGTATCATATGGCTACACCTTC. The variable domain in full, completed from reference TRBV11-2 and TRBJ1-2, reads EAGVAQSPRYKIIEKRQSVAFWCNPISGHATLYWYQQILGQGPKLLIQFQNNGVVDDSQLPKDRFSAERLKGVDSTLKIQPAKLEDSAVYLCASSLAVRGVSYGYTFGSGTRLTVV.

The V gene is TRBV7-3, the J gene TRBJ2-3, with 12 bases matching TRBD1. V lost 3 bases and J lost 4; bases outside the gene matches: 2. Germline V CDR1 and CDR2: SGHTA, FQGTGA. The CDR3 sequence is 15 residues long. DNA of the CDR3: TGTGCCAGCAGCTTGGGACAGGGGGCGTCAGATACGCAGTATTTT. Protein: CASSLGQGASDTQYF.

The chain joins TRBV7-2 to TRBJ2-7; 15 bases agree with TRBD2. CDR3 length equals 18 residues. The J segment lost 1 base and the V segment lost 6 bases, leaving 10 bases of the junction unmatched. The germline gives CDR1 SGHTA, CDR2 FQGNSA. CDR3 protein: CASSIRGLAGGLSYEQYF. In DNA, the CDR3 is TGTGCCAGCAGTATCCGGGGACTAGCGGGGGGCTTATCCTACGAGCAGTACTTC.

The V and J genes are TRBV28 and TRBJ1-2; the D is unclear. The CDR3 runs to 13 residues. V was pared by 6 bases and J by 8 bases, with 16 bases between. Looked up from germline, CDR1 is MDHEN and CDR2 is SYDVKM. DNA of the CDR3: TGTGCCAGCAGCCCCCAGGTGGTACGGGGCTACACCTTC. It is translated as CASSPQVVRGYTF.

This rearrangement joins TRBV7-2 to TRBJ2-1; 8 bases align to TRBD1. The J segment lost 7 bases and the V segment lost 5 bases, leaving 10 bases of the junction unmatched. The length of the CDR3 is 15 residues. CDR1 is SGHTA, CDR2 FQGNSA, per germline. CDR3 DNA: TGTGCCAGCAGCGCGGACAGGGAATTAATTAATGAGCAGTTCTTC. Translated: CASSADRELINEQFF.

This chain connects TRBV28 to TRBJ1-4; D uncertain. Trimming cost V 8 bases and J 8 bases, with 15 bases left between them. Germline assignment: CDR1 MDHEN and CDR2 SYDVKM. This CDR3 comprises 13 residues. This CDR3 reads CASRAASPEKLFF. The CDR3 bases are TGTGCCAGCCGGGCGGCCAGCCCAGAAAAACTGTTTTTT. The whole variable domain, filled in from reference TRBV28 and TRBJ1-4, reads DVKVTQSSRYLVKRTGEKVFLECVQDMDHENMFWYRQDPGLGLRLIYFSYDVKMKEKGDIPEGYSVSREKKERFSLILESASTNQTSMYLCASRAASPEKLFFGSGTQLSVL.

The chain couples TRBV7-9 to TRBJ1-4, with D unresolved. V lost 0 bases and J 4 bases, leaving 6 bases between the germline ends. The V gene's germline CDR1 is SEHNR and CDR2 FQNEAQ (reference sequence). The CDR3 length is 14 residues. The CDR3 DNA sequence: TGTGCCAGCAGCTTAGCCAGCCGTAATGAAAAACTGTTTTTT. Translating gives CASSLASRNEKLFF. Drawing the rest from reference TRBV7-9 and TRBJ1-4, the complete variable domain is DTGVSQNPRHKITKRGQNVTFRCDPISEHNRLYWYRQTLGQGPEFLTYFQNEAQLEKSRLLSDRFSAERPKGSFSTLEIQRTEQGDSAMYLCASSLASRNEKLFFGSGTQLSVL.